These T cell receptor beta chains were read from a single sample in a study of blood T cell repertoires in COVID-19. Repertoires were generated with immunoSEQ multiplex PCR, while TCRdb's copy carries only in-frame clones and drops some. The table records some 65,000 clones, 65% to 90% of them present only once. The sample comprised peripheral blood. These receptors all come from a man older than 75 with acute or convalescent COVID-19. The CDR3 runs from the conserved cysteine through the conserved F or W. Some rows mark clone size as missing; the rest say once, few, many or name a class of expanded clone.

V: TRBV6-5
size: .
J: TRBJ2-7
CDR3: CASSSLSYEQYF

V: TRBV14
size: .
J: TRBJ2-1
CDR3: CASRTSGRADNEQFF

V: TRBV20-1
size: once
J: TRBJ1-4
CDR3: CSATRGEKLFF

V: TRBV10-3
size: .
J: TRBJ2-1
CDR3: CAISDWLGGPNEQFF

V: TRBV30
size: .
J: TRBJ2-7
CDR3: CAWNKGAWHEQYF

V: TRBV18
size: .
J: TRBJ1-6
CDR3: CASSPRAPGGNSPLHF

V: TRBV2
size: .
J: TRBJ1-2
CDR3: CASRPLAGYGYTF

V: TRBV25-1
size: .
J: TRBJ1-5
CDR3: CASSAADRSNQPQHF

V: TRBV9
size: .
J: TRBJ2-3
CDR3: CASSETSGRMGTQYF

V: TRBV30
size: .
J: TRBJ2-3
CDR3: CAWGSGGPGTDTQYF

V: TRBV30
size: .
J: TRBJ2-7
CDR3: CAWMLPSYEQYF

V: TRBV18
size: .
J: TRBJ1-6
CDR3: CASSPGSSRNELPLHF

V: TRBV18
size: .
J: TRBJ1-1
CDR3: CASSPNSQQGVNTEAFF

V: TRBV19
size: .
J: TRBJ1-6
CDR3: CASSSTEFYNSPLHF

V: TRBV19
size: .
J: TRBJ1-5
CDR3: CASSIDHRRSNQPQHF

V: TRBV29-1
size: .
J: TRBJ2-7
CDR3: CSIRQGQDYEQYF

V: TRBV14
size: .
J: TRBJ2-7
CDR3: CASSQESGRAYYF

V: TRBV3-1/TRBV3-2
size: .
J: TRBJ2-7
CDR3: CASSQTPNEQYF

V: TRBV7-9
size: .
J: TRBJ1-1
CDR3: CASSLGAGGGGTEAFF

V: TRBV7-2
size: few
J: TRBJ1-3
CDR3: CASGRQGATGNTIYF

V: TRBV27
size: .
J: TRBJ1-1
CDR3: CASSLAGGGRNTEAFF

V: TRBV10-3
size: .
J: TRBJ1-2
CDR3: CAISGQGVQGYTF

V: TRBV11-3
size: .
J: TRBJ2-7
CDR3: CASSPGGRPYEQYF

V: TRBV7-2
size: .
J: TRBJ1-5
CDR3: CASADSNQPQHF

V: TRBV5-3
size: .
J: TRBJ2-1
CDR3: CARSLELAGGFKYRLPSYNEQFF

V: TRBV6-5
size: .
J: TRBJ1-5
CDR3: CASNPGGAGNQPQHF

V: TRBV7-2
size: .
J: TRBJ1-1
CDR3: CASSLWDRNTEAFF

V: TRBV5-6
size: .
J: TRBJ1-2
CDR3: CASSWGITGDYGYTF

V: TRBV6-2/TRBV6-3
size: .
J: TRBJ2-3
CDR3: CASSRIASTDTQYF

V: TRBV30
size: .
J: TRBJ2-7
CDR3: CAWSVTGAITRAEQYF

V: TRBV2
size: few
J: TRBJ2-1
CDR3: CASSELADISYNEQFF

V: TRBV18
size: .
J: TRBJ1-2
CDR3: CASRPGTFYPYGYTF

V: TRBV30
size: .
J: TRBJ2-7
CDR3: CAWSGRFRYEQYF

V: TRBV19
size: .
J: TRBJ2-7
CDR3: CASTPTGAGDEQYF

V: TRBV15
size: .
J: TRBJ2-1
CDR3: CATSRVTSGSVVF

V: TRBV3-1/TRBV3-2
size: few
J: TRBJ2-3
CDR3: CASSQDMRLASTDTQYF

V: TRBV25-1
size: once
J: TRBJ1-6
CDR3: CASSGDRDHSPLHF

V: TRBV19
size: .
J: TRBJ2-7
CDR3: CASSIRTGGLEQYF

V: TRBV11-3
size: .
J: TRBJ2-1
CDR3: CASSFRAGGFVEQFF

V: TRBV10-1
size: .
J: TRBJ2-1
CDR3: CASMSGLAGSRGQFF

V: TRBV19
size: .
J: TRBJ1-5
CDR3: CASSYRNQPQHF

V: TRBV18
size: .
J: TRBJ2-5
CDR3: CASSPLNQETQYF

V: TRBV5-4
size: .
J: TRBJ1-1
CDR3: CASSLAMGGLNTEAFF

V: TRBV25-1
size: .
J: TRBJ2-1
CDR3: CASSEVGGSYNEQFF

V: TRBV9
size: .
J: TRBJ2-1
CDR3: CASSAGTSRRDEQFF

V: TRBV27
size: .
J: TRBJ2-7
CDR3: CASRLMLGGAHEQYF

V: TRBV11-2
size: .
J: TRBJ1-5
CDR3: CASSLGTGVPSNQPQHF

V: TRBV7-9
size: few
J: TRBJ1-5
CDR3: CASSLQGERGPQHF

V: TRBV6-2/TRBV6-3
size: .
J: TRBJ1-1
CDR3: CASSKNRENTEAFF

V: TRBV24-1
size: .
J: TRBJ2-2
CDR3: CATSDTFITGELFF

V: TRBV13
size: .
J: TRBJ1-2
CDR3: CASSLNRVGGYTF

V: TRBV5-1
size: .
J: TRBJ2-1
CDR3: CASRGRRTGGVNEQFF

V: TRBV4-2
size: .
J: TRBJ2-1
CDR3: CASSQEGASGRANEQFF

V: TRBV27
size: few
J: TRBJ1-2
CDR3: CASSFGQGWGYTF

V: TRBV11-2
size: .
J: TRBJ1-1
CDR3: CASSLTGTGDTEAFF

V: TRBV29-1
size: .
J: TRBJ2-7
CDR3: CSVDRGYEQYF

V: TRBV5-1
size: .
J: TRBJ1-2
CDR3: CASSSYSRDYGYTF

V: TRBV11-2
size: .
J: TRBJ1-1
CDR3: CASSPTGNTEAFF

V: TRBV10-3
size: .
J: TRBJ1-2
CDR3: CAISVQAPSYGYTF

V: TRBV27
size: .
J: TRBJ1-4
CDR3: CASSRDRGSTNEKLFF